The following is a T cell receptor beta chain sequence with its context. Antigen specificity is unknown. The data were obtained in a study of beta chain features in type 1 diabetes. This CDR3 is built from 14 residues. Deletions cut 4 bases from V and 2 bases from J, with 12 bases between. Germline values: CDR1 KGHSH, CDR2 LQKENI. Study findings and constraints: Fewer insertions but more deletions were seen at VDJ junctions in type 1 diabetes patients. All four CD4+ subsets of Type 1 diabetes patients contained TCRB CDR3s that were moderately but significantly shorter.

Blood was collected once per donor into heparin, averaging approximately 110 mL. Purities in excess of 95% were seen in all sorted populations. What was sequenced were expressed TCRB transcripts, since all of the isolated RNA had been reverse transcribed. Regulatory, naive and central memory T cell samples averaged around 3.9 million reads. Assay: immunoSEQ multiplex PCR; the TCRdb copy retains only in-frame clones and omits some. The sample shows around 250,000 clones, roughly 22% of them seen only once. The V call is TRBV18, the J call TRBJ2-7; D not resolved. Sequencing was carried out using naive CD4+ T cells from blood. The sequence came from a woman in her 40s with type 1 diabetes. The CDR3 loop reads CASSRARGAYEQYF. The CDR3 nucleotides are TGTGCCAGCTCACGGGCCCGTGGCGCCTACGAGCAGTACTTC.